This entry lists 24 T cell receptor beta chains sequenced from one sample in a study of T cell repertoires in aging, cancer and after chemotherapy. Amplification of TCR beta used genomic DNA extracted from peripheral blood. TRB rearrangements spanning V, D and J were amplified using mixed TRB-A/B primers. TCRdb redid the calling of the multiplex PCR reads with MiXCR, one entry per CDR3 protein. The profile shows about 11,000 distinct CDR3 sequences, 20% to 30% of them singletons. Sequencing input: blood. These receptors were collected from a human donor in good health.

The sample holds a few counts of this clonotype. The rearrangement uses TRBV7-2 and TRBJ2-7, with 8 bases aligning to TRBD2. Germline V gives CDR1 SGHTA, CDR2 FQGNSA. J lost 3 bases, V lost 0 bases, and 4 bases had no gene match. CDR3 length equals 15 residues. CDR3 residues: CASSLASGGLYEQYF. The DNA for the CDR3 is TGTGCCAGCAGCTTAGCGAGCGGGGGCCTCTACGAGCAGTACTTC.

This rearrangement joins TRBV11-2 to TRBJ2-1; TRBD2 agrees at 7 bases. The CDR3 extends over 16 amino acids. The V gene's germline CDR1 is SGHAT and CDR2 FQNNGV. With 5 bases clipped from V and 3 bases from J, the junction kept 10 bases outside the gene matches. The CDR3 protein is CASSPRSSGDYNEQFF. Here the CDR3 DNA reads TGTGCCAGCAGCCCCCGATCGAGCGGGGACTACAATGAGCAGTTCTTC.

Remarks on this clonotype: One end of the junction is discordant with germline, which a read error may explain. This chain joins TRBV4-3 and TRBJ2-1; D could derive from TRBD1 or TRBD2 (6 bases each). Germline V gives CDR1 LGHNA, CDR2 YSLEER. This CDR3 spans 16 amino acids. CDR3 residues: CASSQDVGGSYNEQFF. The CDR3 region has the DNA TGTGCCAGCAGCCAAGATGTAGGGGGGTCCTACAATGAGCAGTTCTTC.

The chain couples TRBV27 to TRBJ2-3; the D gene is possibly TRBD1 (6 bases). The length of the CDR3 is 14 residues. V dropped 5 bases and J dropped 5 bases, with 14 bases sitting between them. Germline V gives CDR1 MNHEY, CDR2 SMNVEV (reference sequence). The CDR3 DNA sequence: TGTGCCAGCAGTGAGGGACAAGCGATAGATACGCAGTATTTT. Its translation is CASSEGQAIDTQYF.

The rearrangement links TRBV12-5 to TRBJ2-1; the match to TRBD2 covers 9 bases. V shed 5 bases and J 7 bases; nucleotides not matched to a gene: 9. The CDR3 is 15 amino acids. The germline gives CDR1 LGHNT, CDR2 FRNRAP. CDR3 sequence: CASGPLSGGPNEQFF. The CDR3 nucleotides are TGTGCTAGTGGTCCTCTGAGCGGGGGGCCGAATGAGCAGTTCTTC.

The genes are TRBV7-2 and TRBJ2-7, with 9 bases identical to TRBD2. The trim removed 5 bases at V and 3 bases at J, leaving 2 bases unmatched. The CDR3 runs 13 residues. CDR1 and CDR2 from the germline V gene are SGHTA and FQGNSA. The CDR3 reads CASSPTSGYEQYF. CDR3 bases: TGTGCCAGCAGCCCGACTAGCGGCTACGAGCAGTACTTC.

With regard to this clonotype: A much bigger clone sits one base away, suggesting this may be a read error. The genes are TRBV6-5 and TRBJ2-7; 10 nucleotides agree with TRBD1. The CDR3 runs 13 residues. Germline CDR1 and CDR2: MNHEY and SVGAGI. J was trimmed by 6 bases and V by 7 bases; bases with no gene match: 6. CDR3 residues: CASIRGQGGEQYF. CDR3 in DNA: TGTGCCAGCATTCGCGGACAGGGGGGCGAGCAGTACTTC.

Remarks on this clonotype: Sequence at one end of the junction differs from germline and may be a read error. V gene TRBV6-2 or TRBV6-3 combines with J gene TRBJ1-1; D is uncertain. The CDR3 extends over 17 amino acids. Germline V gives CDR1 MNHEY, CDR2 SVGEGT. The CDR3 nucleotides are TGTGCCAGCAGCCCCCCCGCGGGGTGGGAGATGAACACTAAAGCTTTCTTT. Encoded protein: CASSPPAGWEMNTKAFF.

This clonotype is medium-sized within its sample. The chain carries TRBV6-1 and TRBJ1-2, with D unresolved. Trimming left V 1 base short and J 4 bases short, with 10 bases between. CDR1 and CDR2 from the germline V gene are MNHNS and SASEGT. This CDR3 is built from 14 residues. CDR3 DNA sequence: TGTGCCAGCAGTGAAGGCCCCGAGGGCTATGGCTACACCTTC. Encoded protein: CASSEGPEGYGYTF.

This clonotype was counted a few times. V usage is TRBV30 and J usage is TRBJ1-4; D not resolved. The CDR3 runs 14 residues. The V and J ends lost 0 bases and 7 bases respectively, with 12 bases between them. The germline V gene has CDR1 GTSNPN and CDR2 SVGIG (reference sequence). The CDR3 nucleotides are TGTGCCTGGAGTGTAAGTCTTCCCGGTGAAAAACTGTTTTTT. Its translation is CAWSVSLPGEKLFF.

This clonotype is labeled medium-sized. CDR3 coding DNA: TGTGCCAGCAGTGACTCTTTGACGGGACAGGGCCATATAGCTTTCTTT. This codes for CASSDSLTGQGHIAFF. The chain joins TRBV6-4 to TRBJ1-1, with 9 bases aligning to TRBD1. Germline lookup yields CDR1 MRHNA and CDR2 SNTAGT. This CDR3 has 16 residues. V shed 0 bases and J 10 bases; nucleotides not matched to a gene: 12.

By sample fraction, this clonotype is medium-sized. Here the CDR3 reads CASSLGPQREQYF. The CDR3, as DNA: TGTGCCAGCAGCTTAGGGCCCCAGCGCGAGCAGTACTTC. The rearrangement uses TRBV11-1 and TRBJ2-7; no clear D. Germline V gene data show CDR1 as SGHAT and CDR2 as FQDESV (reference sequence). The CDR3 loop spans 13 amino acids. V lost 1 base, J lost 6 bases, and 10 bases lay in between.

This clonotype is medium-sized within its sample. The rearrangement joins TRBV6-6 to TRBJ1-2, with no clear D. Germline V CDR1 and CDR2: MNHNY, SVGAGI (reference sequence). The CDR3 consists of 15 residues. Trimming removed 3 bases from V and 4 bases from J, with 15 bases in between. This chain's CDR3 is CASSYGERNAYGYTF. CDR3 bases: TGTGCCAGCAGTTATGGGGAGCGGAACGCCTATGGCTACACCTTC.

The chain carries TRBV20-1 and TRBJ1-1; D gene unclear. The CDR3 extends over 13 amino acids. Germline V gene sequence: CDR1 DFQATT, CDR2 SNEGSKA (reference sequence). The V and J ends lost 0 bases and 1 base respectively, with 6 bases between them. The CDR3 loop is CSARDPKNTEAFF. DNA of the CDR3: TGCAGTGCTAGAGATCCCAAGAACACTGAAGCTTTCTTT.

This clonotype occurred a few times. This sequence joins TRBV15 and TRBJ1-1; D unclear. Germline values: CDR1 LNHNV, CDR2 YYDKDF (reference sequence). The CDR3 is 14 residues long. Trimming took 1 base from V and 4 from J, leaving 10 bases between them. CDR3 sequence: CATSRGGLATEAFF. In nucleotides, the CDR3 is TGTGCCACCAGCAGAGGGGGTTTGGCCACTGAAGCTTTCTTT.

The chain joins TRBV18 to TRBJ2-7; D gene uncertain. The CDR3 is made up of 14 amino acids. Between the trimmed V and J ends, which lost 2 bases and 5 bases, there was a span of 13 bases. Germline V gives CDR1 KGHSH, CDR2 LQKENI. The CDR3 nucleotides read TGTGCCAGCTCACCATTCGGGCAAGGCAACGAGCAGTACTTC. Translated, it gives CASSPFGQGNEQYF. The full variable domain, in which reference TRBV18 and TRBJ2-7 provide the parts outside the CDR3, is NAGVMQNPRHLVRRRGQEARLRCSPMKGHSHVYWYRQLPEEGLKFMVYLQKENIIDESGMPKERFSAEFPKEGPSILRIQQVVRGDSAAYFCASSPFGQGNEQYFGPGTRLTVT.

This clonotype turned up a few times. The chain is built from TRBV5-1 and TRBJ2-6; TRBD2 aligns across 9 bases. The germline V gene encodes CDR1 SGHRS and CDR2 YFSETQ. CDR3 size: 18 residues. The V segment lost 4 bases and the J segment 0 bases; nucleotides outside the gene matches: 8. The CDR3 here is CASSRRLADISGANVLTF. The CDR3 DNA is TGCGCCAGCAGCAGGAGACTAGCGGACATCTCTGGGGCCAACGTCCTGACTTTC.

Concerning this clonotype itself: A much larger clone sits a single nucleotide away, making a read error possible. V usage is TRBV5-5 and J usage is TRBJ2-7; 8 bases line up with TRBD1. Per the germline V gene, CDR1 is SGHKS and CDR2 is YYEKEE (reference sequence). The CDR3 has 16 residues. CDR3 sequence (DNA): TGTGCCAGCAGCTTGGTTTACAGGGGGGTATCCTACAAGCAGTACTTC. It is translated as CASSLVYRGVSYKQYF. The variable domain in full, completed from reference TRBV5-5 and TRBJ2-7, reads DAGVTQSPTHLIKTRGQQVTLRCSPISGHKSVSWYQQVLGQGPQFIFQYYEKEERGRGNFPDRFSARQFPNYSSELNVNALLLGDSALYLCASSLVYRGVSYKQYFGPGTRLTVT.

Judged by abundance, this clonotype is medium-sized (0.01 to 0.1%). This chain joins TRBV29-1 and TRBJ2-1; D may correspond to TRBD1 or TRBD2 (5 bases each). This CDR3 comprises 13 residues. Germline lookup yields CDR1 SQVTM and CDR2 ANQGSEA. Trimming removed 7 bases from V and 6 bases from J, with 16 bases in between. CDR3 region: CSARDLPGNEQFF. CDR3 DNA sequence: TGCAGCGCCCGGGACCTCCCCGGCAATGAGCAGTTCTTC.

A single count supports this clonotype. The chain uses TRBV19 and TRBJ1-1; D is undetermined. Germline V gene data show CDR1 as LNHDA and CDR2 as SQIVND (reference sequence). With 1 base removed from V and 1 base from J, the gap between germline ends came to 7 bases. The CDR3 spans 14 residues. The CDR3 DNA sequence: TGTGCCAGTAGTATAGGGACGGCGAACACTGAAGCTTTCTTT. Protein sequence: CASSIGTANTEAFF.

The genes are TRBV7-9 and TRBJ2-5; 11 bases are shared with TRBD2. J gave up 5 bases and V 3 bases, and 5 bases lay outside the gene matches. This CDR3 region has 15 residues. Germline V gene data show CDR1 as SEHNR and CDR2 as FQNEAQ (reference sequence). CDR3 region: CASSFLAGGGETQYF. DNA of the CDR3: TGTGCCAGCAGCTTCCTAGCGGGGGGTGGGGAGACCCAGTACTTC. The whole variable domain, filled in from reference TRBV7-9 and TRBJ2-5, reads DTGVSQNPRHKITKRGQNVTFRCDPISEHNRLYWYRQTLGQGPEFLTYFQNEAQLEKSRLLSDRFSAERPKGSFSTLEIQRTEQGDSAMYLCASSFLAGGGETQYFGPGTRLLVL.

The chain recombines TRBV20-1 with TRBJ2-6, with D hard to call. The ends were cut back, 3 bases at V and 0 bases at J, with 9 bases in the middle. The CDR3 is 15 residues long. Germline CDR1 and CDR2: DFQATT and SNEGSKA (reference sequence). The CDR3 DNA reads as TGCAGTGCTAGGACGGTCGGCTCTGGGGCCAACGTCCTGACTTTC. Protein: CSARTVGSGANVLTF.

This clonotype was observed a few times. The chain joins TRBV7-6 to TRBJ2-5, with D perhaps TRBD2 (6 bases). Germline V gene sequence: CDR1 SGHVS, CDR2 FNYEAQ. V shed 5 bases and J shed 3 bases, with 13 bases lying between them. The CDR3 has 14 amino acids. The CDR3 reads CASSKSSAEETQYF. CDR3 nucleotides: TGTGCCAGCAGCAAGTCTAGCGCAGAAGAGACCCAGTACTTC.

The genes are TRBV11-2 and TRBJ2-7; D may correspond to TRBD1 or TRBD2 (6 bases each). There are 15 residues in the CDR3. Looked up from germline, CDR1 is SGHAT and CDR2 is FQNNGV. V was trimmed by 3 bases and J by 5 bases, leaving 17 bases between them. As DNA, the CDR3 is TGTGCCAGCAGCTTCTCAACAGGGAGGATGCACGAGCAGTACTTC. It translates to CASSFSTGRMHEQYF.